What follows are 20 T cell receptor beta chains derived from one specimen sequenced in a study of T cells expressing NK-cell markers. TCRdb reprocessed the 5' RACE reads, with one entry per CDR3 protein and no DNA. This table holds about 460,000 distinct CDR3 sequences. The sample was blood T cells: a sorted CD56 or NKG2C T cell subset, CD4+ or CD8+ T cells, or bulk PBMC T cells (not recorded which). These receptors were taken from a woman between 50 and 59 years old in good health.

V usage is TRBV20-1 and J usage is TRBJ2-3. The germline CDR1 and CDR2 sequences are DFQATT and SNEGSKA (reference sequence). The CDR3 is 14 residues long. The CDR3 region is CSARVGRVGDTQYF.

The gene calls are TRBV11-2 and TRBJ2-5; TCRdb's D call of TRBD2 is untestable without DNA. The germline CDR1 and CDR2 sequences are SGHAT and FQNNGV. The CDR3 contains 16 residues. CDR3 region: CASSFPRGSYQETQYF. Looking up the rest from reference TRBV11-2 and TRBJ2-5 gives the full variable domain: EAGVAQSPRYKIIEKRQSVAFWCNPISGHATLYWYQQILGQGPKLLIQFQNNGVVDDSQLPKDRFSAERLKGVDSTLKIQPAKLEDSAVYLCASSFPRGSYQETQYFGPGTRLLVL.

The V gene is TRBV6-5, the J gene TRBJ2-3; TCRdb gives TRBD1 as the D gene, but with no DNA this cannot be confirmed. The CDR3 consists of 15 residues. Germline loops: CDR1 MNHEY, CDR2 SVGAGI. CDR3 protein: CASTHDRGSGYTQYF.

The rearrangement joins TRBV7-9 to TRBJ2-2; the TCRdb call, TRBD1, lacks DNA for checking. CDR1 is SEHNR, CDR2 FQNEAQ, per germline (reference sequence). The CDR3 is 16 residues long. The CDR3 reads CASSLTGTSNTGELFF.

The chain recombines TRBV27 with TRBJ2-3. This CDR3 contains 15 residues. Looked up from germline, CDR1 is MNHEY and CDR2 is SMNVEV (reference sequence). The CDR3 sequence is CASSLLGSSTDTQYF.

The CDR3 reads CASTPRREGTGELFF. This chain links TRBV19 with TRBJ2-2; the TRBD2 assignment by TCRdb is unverifiable without DNA. Germline CDR1 and CDR2: LNHDA and SQIVND (reference sequence). CDR3 length: 15 residues.

V and J are TRBV12-3 or TRBV12-4 and TRBJ2-5; TCRdb returns TRBD1, unconfirmable since there is no DNA. The CDR3 runs 16 residues. The CDR3 loop is CASSLSGGTGEKTQYF.

The chain is built from TRBV10-3 and TRBJ2-1; checking the TCRdb D call of TRBD2 is not possible without DNA. This CDR3 spans 13 amino acids. Germline CDR1 ENHRY, CDR2 SYGVKD. CDR3: CAISVRAGVEQFF.

This chain joins TRBV12-3 or TRBV12-4 and TRBJ2-3. The CDR3 has 13 residues. CDR3 amino acids: CASSLTRSDTQYF.

The CDR3 sequence is CAISDSRTSDQAGELFF. The chain carries TRBV10-3 and TRBJ2-2; TCRdb calls TRBD2, which cannot be checked without DNA. CDR3 length equals 17 residues. The germline V gene encodes CDR1 ENHRY and CDR2 SYGVKD.

This chain links TRBV12-3 or TRBV12-4 with TRBJ2-5; lacking DNA, the TRBD1 call made by TCRdb goes unchecked. This CDR3 comprises 16 residues. This CDR3 reads CASSLPGTYIQETQYF.

CDR3: CASSSGGATGELFF. V usage is TRBV11-2 and J usage is TRBJ2-2; TCRdb indicates TRBD1, and absent DNA this call remains unverified. Germline CDR1 reads SGHAT; CDR2 reads FQNNGV. This CDR3 comprises 14 residues.

The chain links TRBV10-2 to TRBJ2-1; no DNA is available, so the TRBD1 call from TCRdb remains unchecked. The germline CDR1 and CDR2 sequences are WSHSY and SAAADI. The CDR3 totals 13 residues. This CDR3 is CASRGAGYNEQFF.

The chain is built from TRBV20-1 and TRBJ2-3; there is no DNA to check the TCRdb D call of TRBD1. This CDR3 spans 14 amino acids. Germline CDR1 reads DFQATT; CDR2 reads SNEGSKA (reference sequence). CDR3 sequence reads: CSAPTGSQADTQYF.

The rearrangement uses TRBV27 and TRBJ2-1; the TCRdb call, TRBD2, lacks DNA for checking. Germline V lookup: CDR1 MNHEY, CDR2 SMNVEV (reference sequence). This CDR3 spans 12 amino acids. This CDR3 reads CASSSAGYEQFF.

This chain's CDR3 is CASSLGTSGYSYEQYF. The V gene is TRBV12-3 or TRBV12-4, the J gene TRBJ2-7; the D call from TCRdb, TRBD2, cannot be confirmed without DNA. The CDR3 extends over 16 amino acids.

The chain is built from TRBV12-3 or TRBV12-4 and TRBJ2-3; there is no DNA to check the TCRdb D call of TRBD1. The CDR3 contains 14 residues. CDR3 in amino acids: CASNAGRSTDTQYF.

The gene calls are TRBV24-1 and TRBJ2-5; absent DNA, TCRdb's TRBD1 call cannot be checked. Germline V gene lookup returns CDR1 KGHDR and CDR2 SFDVKD. This CDR3 spans 13 amino acids. CDR3 sequence reads: CATRQGGAETQYF.

CDR3 in amino acids: CASSQTGSGANVLTF. This rearrangement joins TRBV3-1 to TRBJ2-6. This CDR3 spans 15 amino acids. The germline V gene encodes CDR1 LGHDT and CDR2 YNNKEL (reference sequence). Full variable domain (outside the CDR3, taken from reference TRBV3-1 and TRBJ2-6): DTAVSQTPKYLVTQMGNDKSIKCEQNLGHDTMYWYKQDSKKFLKIMFSYNNKELIINETVPNRFSPKSPDKAHLNLHINSLELGDSAVYFCASSQTGSGANVLTFGAGSRLTVL.

The chain joins TRBV20-1 to TRBJ2-7; TCRdb's D call, TRBD1, is unchecked because there is no DNA. Looked up from germline, CDR1 is DFQATT and CDR2 is SNEGSKA (reference sequence). CDR3 length: 15 amino acids. The CDR3 loop reads CSASPLDRGSYEQYF.